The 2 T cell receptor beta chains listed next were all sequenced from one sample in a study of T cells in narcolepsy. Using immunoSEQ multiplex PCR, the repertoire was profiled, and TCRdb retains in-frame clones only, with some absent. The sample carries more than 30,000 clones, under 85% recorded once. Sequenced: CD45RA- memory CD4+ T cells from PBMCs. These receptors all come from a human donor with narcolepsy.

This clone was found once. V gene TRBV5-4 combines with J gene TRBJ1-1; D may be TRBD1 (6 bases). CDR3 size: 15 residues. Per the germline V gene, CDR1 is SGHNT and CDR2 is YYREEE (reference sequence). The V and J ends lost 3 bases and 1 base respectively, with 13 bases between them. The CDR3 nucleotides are TGTGCCAGCAGCTGGGCCACAGGGCGGAACACTGAAGCTTTCTTT. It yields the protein CASSWATGRNTEAFF.

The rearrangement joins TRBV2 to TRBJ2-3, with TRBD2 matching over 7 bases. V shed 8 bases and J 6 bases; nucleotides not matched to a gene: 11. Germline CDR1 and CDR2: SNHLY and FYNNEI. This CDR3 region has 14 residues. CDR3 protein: CASLAGLKGDTQYF. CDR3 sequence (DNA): TGTGCCAGCTTAGCGGGTCTAAAGGGGGATACGCAGTATTTT.